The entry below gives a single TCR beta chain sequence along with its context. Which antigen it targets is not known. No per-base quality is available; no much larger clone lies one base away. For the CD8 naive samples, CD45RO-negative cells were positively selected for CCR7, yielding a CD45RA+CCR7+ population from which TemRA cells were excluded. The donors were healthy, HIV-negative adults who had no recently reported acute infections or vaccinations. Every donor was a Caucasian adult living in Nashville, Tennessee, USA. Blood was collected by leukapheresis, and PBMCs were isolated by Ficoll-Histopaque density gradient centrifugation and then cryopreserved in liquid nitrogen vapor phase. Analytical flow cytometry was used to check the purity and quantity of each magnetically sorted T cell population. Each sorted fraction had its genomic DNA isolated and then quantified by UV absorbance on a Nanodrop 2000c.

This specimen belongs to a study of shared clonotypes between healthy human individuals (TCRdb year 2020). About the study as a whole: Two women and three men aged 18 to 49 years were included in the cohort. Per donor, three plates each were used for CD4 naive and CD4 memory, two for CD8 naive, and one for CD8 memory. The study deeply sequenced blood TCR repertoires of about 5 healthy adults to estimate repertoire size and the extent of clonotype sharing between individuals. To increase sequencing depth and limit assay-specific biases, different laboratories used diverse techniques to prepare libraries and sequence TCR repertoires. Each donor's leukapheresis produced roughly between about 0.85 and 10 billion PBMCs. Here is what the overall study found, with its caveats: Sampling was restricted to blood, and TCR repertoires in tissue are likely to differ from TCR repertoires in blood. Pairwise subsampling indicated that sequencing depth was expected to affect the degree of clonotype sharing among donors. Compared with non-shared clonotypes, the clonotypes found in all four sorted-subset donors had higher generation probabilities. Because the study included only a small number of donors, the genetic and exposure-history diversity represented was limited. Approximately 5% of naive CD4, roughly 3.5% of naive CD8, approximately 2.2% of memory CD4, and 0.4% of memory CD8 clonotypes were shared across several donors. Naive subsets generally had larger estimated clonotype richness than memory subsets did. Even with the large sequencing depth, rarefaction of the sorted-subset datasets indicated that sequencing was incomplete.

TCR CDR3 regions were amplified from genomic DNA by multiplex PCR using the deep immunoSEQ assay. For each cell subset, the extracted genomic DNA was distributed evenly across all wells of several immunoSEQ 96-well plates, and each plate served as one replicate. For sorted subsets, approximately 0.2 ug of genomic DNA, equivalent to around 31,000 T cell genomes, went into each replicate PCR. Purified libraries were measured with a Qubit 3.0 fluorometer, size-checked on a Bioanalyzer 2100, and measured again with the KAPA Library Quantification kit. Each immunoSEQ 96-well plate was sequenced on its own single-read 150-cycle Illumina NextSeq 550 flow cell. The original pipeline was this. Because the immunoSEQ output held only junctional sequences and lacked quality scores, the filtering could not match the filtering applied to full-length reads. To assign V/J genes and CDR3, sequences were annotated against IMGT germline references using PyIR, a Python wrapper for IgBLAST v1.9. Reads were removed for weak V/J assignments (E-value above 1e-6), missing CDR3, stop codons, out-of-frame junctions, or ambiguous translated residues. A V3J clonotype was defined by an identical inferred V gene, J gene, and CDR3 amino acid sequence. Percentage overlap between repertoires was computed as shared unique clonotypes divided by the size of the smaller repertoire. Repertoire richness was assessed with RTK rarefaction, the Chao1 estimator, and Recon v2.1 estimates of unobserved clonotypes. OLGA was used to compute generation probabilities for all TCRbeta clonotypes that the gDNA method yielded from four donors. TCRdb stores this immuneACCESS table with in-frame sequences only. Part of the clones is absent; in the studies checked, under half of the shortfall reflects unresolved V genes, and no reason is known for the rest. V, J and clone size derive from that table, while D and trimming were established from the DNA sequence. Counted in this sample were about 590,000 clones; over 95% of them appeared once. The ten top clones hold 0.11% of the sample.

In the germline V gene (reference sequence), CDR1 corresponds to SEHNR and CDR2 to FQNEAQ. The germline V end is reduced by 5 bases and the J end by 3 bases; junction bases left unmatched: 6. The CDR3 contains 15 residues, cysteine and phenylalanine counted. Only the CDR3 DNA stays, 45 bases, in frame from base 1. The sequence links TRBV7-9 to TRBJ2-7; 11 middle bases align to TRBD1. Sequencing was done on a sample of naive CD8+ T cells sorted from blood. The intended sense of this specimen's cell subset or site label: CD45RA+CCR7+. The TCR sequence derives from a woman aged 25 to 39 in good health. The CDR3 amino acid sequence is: CASSHWDRGDYEQYF. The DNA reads TGTGCCAGCAGCCACTGGGACAGGGGGGACTACGAGCAGTACTTC. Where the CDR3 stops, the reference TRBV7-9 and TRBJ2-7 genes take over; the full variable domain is DTGVSQNPRHKITKRGQNVTFRCDPISEHNRLYWYRQTLGQGPEFLTYFQNEAQLEKSRLLSDRFSAERPKGSFSTLEIQRTEQGDSAMYLCASSHWDRGDYEQYFGPGTRLTVT.